The 18 T cell receptor beta chains presented below share a single source sample, sequenced in a study of cytomegalovirus exposure and HLA in healthy donors. With 60 Vbeta and 13 Jbeta primers, the PCR was carried out. Assay: immunoSEQ multiplex PCR; the TCRdb copy retains only in-frame clones and omits some. The sample lists about 150,000 clones, 75% to 85% occurring once. The material sequenced was PBMCs. Receptor source: a human donor in good health.

The rearrangement joins TRBV7-9 to TRBJ2-1; 12 positions match TRBD2. J lost 5 bases, V lost 5 bases, and 7 bases had no gene match. Germline values: CDR1 SEHNR, CDR2 FQNEAQ (reference sequence). This CDR3 region has 16 residues. This chain's CDR3 is CASSKRLAGGNNEQFF. The CDR3 DNA is TGTGCCAGCAGCAAGCGCCTAGCGGGAGGGAACAATGAGCAGTTCTTC.

The DNA for the CDR3 is TGTGCCAGCAGCTTGGGCAGGGGGCCCCTCTACGAGCAGTACTTC. This encodes CASSLGRGPLYEQYF. The chain links TRBV7-6 to TRBJ2-7, with 8 bases fitting TRBD1. The CDR3 spans 15 residues. Trimming cost V 3 bases and J 3 bases; bases outside gene matches: 7. Germline lookup yields CDR1 SGHVS and CDR2 FNYEAQ. Based on the CDR3 plus reference TRBV7-6 and TRBJ2-7, the full variable domain is GAGVSQSPRYKVTKRGQDVALRCDPISGHVSLYWYRQALGQGPEFLTYFNYEAQQDKSGLPNDRFSAERPEGSISTLTIQRTEQRDSAMYRCASSLGRGPLYEQYFGPGTRLTVT.

This clone is a singleton in its sample. The genes are TRBV2 and TRBJ2-7; TRBD2 might be the D (5 bases). The CDR3 runs to 11 residues. Germline V gene sequence: CDR1 SNHLY, CDR2 FYNNEI. V lost 7 bases, J lost 4 bases, and 8 bases lay in between. CDR3 bases: TGTGCCAGCAAGGAGGTATACGAGCAGTACTTC. This sequence encodes CASKEVYEQYF.

This clone was recorded only once. The genes are TRBV9 and TRBJ2-5; 10 bases are a match to TRBD2. Germline CDR1 reads SGDLS; CDR2 reads YYNGEE. This CDR3 is built from 17 residues. V dropped 4 bases and J dropped 5; count of bases not matched to a gene: 14. The CDR3 spells CASSHGIKSSGGETQYF. DNA of the CDR3: TGTGCCAGCAGCCATGGAATTAAGTCTAGCGGGGGTGAGACCCAGTACTTC.

V and J are TRBV9 and TRBJ2-3; 7 bases are a match to TRBD2. Germline CDR1 and CDR2: SGDLS and YYNGEE. The V gene end was trimmed by 2 bases and the J gene end by 6 bases; junction bases not matched to a gene: 12. The length of the CDR3 is 16 residues. CDR3: CASSVGTSVSRDTQYF. As DNA, the CDR3 is TGTGCCAGCAGCGTTGGAACTAGCGTTTCAAGGGATACGCAGTATTTT.

This clone showed up just a few times. The rearrangement joins TRBV5-4 to TRBJ2-7; 12 positions match TRBD2. CDR3 length: 16 amino acids. The V gene's germline CDR1 is SGHNT and CDR2 YYREEE (reference sequence). With V trimmed by 4 bases and J by 6 bases, 11 bases remained unmatched. CDR3 protein: CASSIPSGGAVSEQYF. In DNA form, the CDR3 reads TGTGCCAGCAGCATCCCTAGCGGGGGGGCCGTTTCCGAGCAGTACTTC.

This chain connects TRBV7-9 to TRBJ1-2; a weak D match, TRBD1 (6 bases). CDR1 is SEHNR, CDR2 FQNEAQ, per germline (reference sequence). Trimming cost V 1 base and J 0 bases, with 15 bases left between them. The CDR3 contains 17 residues. Here the CDR3 DNA reads TGTGCCAGCAGCTTAGAAAAGGGGGAGAAGGCTAACTATGGCTACACCTTC. It translates to CASSLEKGEKANYGYTF.

This rearrangement joins TRBV18 to TRBJ2-2; D gene ambiguous. The CDR3 consists of 12 residues. The germline CDR1 and CDR2 sequences are KGHSH and LQKENI. The germline V and J ends were trimmed by 3 bases and 6 bases, with 5 bases remaining between them. The CDR3 loop is CASSPASGELFF. CDR3 nucleotides: TGTGCCAGCTCACCGGCCTCCGGGGAGCTGTTTTTT.

The chain has TRBV2 and TRBJ2-7, with 10 bases aligning to TRBD2. The CDR3 runs to 15 residues. The germline CDR1 and CDR2 sequences are SNHLY and FYNNEI. Trimming cost V 3 bases and J 11 bases; bases outside gene matches: 13. Here the CDR3 reads CASSDLGTSATGKYF. CDR3 nucleotide sequence: TGTGCCAGCAGTGACCTGGGGACTAGCGCAACGGGGAAGTACTTC.

The gene calls are TRBV5-1 and TRBJ2-7, with 9 bases lining up with TRBD1. Looked up from germline, CDR1 is SGHRS and CDR2 is YFSETQ. The CDR3 runs to 15 residues. V shed 5 bases and J 2 bases; nucleotides not matched to a gene: 8. CDR3 coding DNA: TGCGCCAGCAGTCCCCGGGACAGGGTCCCCTACGAGCAGTACTTC. Translation: CASSPRDRVPYEQYF.

The rearrangement uses TRBV30 and TRBJ1-2, with D unclear. The CDR3 sequence is 12 residues long. Deletions cut 7 bases from V and 7 bases from J, with 16 bases between. CDR1 and CDR2 from the germline V gene are GTSNPN and SVGIG (reference sequence). This CDR3 reads CAFGRYSSGYTF. Here the CDR3 DNA reads TGTGCCTTCGGAAGGTACAGTAGTGGCTACACCTTC.

This chain joins TRBV18 and TRBJ2-7; 7 bases fit TRBD1. Germline CDR1 and CDR2: KGHSH and LQKENI. J lost 1 base, V lost 0 bases, and 6 bases had no gene match. The CDR3 sequence is 16 residues long. The CDR3 region has the DNA TGTGCCAGCTCACCACCGTACGGGACAGCATCCTACGAGCAGTACTTC. Protein: CASSPPYGTASYEQYF.

V and J are TRBV19 and TRBJ1-2; possible D gene TRBD1, 5 bases. V was shortened by 9 bases and J by 1 base, with 12 bases between the two germline ends. The CDR3 length is 13 residues. CDR1 and CDR2 (germline): LNHDA, SQIVND (reference sequence). The CDR3 bases are TGTGCCAGCTCGATCGACAGTAACTATGGCTACACCTTC. It translates to CASSIDSNYGYTF. The full variable domain, its missing parts supplied by reference TRBV19 and TRBJ1-2, is DGGITQSPKYLFRKEGQNVTLSCEQNLNHDAMYWYRQDPGQGLRLIYYSQIVNDFQKGDIAEGYSVSREKKESFPLTVTSAQKNPTAFYLCASSIDSNYGYTFGSGTRLTVV.

J is TRBJ2-7 and V is TRBV18, with D possibly matching TRBD1 (6 bases). The CDR3 sequence is 13 residues long. Trimming took off 3 bases at V and 3 bases at J, with 9 bases between the two ends. Germline CDR1 KGHSH, CDR2 LQKENI. CDR3 amino acids: CASSPPTGYEQYF. CDR3 DNA sequence: TGTGCCAGCTCACCTCCGACAGGCTACGAGCAGTACTTC. Variable domain in full (rest from reference TRBV18 and TRBJ2-7): NAGVMQNPRHLVRRRGQEARLRCSPMKGHSHVYWYRQLPEEGLKFMVYLQKENIIDESGMPKERFSAEFPKEGPSILRIQQVVRGDSAAYFCASSPPTGYEQYFGPGTRLTVT.

In its sample, this clone was seen once. This sequence joins TRBV19 and TRBJ2-7; TRBD2 matches at 8 bases. The germline gives CDR1 LNHDA, CDR2 SQIVND (reference sequence). CDR3 length equals 15 residues. Losses at the gene ends were 3 bases for V and 3 bases for J; bases not matched to a gene: 7. The CDR3 here is CASSIQTGTSYEQYF. The CDR3 DNA reads TGTGCCAGTAGTATCCAAACCGGGACTAGCTACGAGCAGTACTTC. Full variable domain (remainder filled in from reference TRBV19 and TRBJ2-7): DGGITQSPKYLFRKEGQNVTLSCEQNLNHDAMYWYRQDPGQGLRLIYYSQIVNDFQKGDIAEGYSVSREKKESFPLTVTSAQKNPTAFYLCASSIQTGTSYEQYFGPGTRLTVT.

V is TRBV2 and J is TRBJ1-5; D gene ambiguous. Germline CDR1 SNHLY, CDR2 FYNNEI. The CDR3 runs to 15 residues. V was cut by 2 bases and J by 2 bases, with 10 bases left in between. The CDR3 nucleotides are TGTGCCAGCAGTGAACAGGTTTACGGCAATCAGCCCCAGCATTTT. Its translation: CASSEQVYGNQPQHF.

V and J are TRBV7-8 and TRBJ2-3, with TRBD2 identical over 9 bases. The J segment lost 2 bases and the V segment lost 1 base, leaving 4 bases of the junction unmatched. The CDR3 consists of 16 residues. The V gene's germline CDR1 is SGHVS and CDR2 FQNEAQ. The CDR3 DNA reads TGTGCCAGCAGCTTAGATGCGGGAGGGGCCACAGATACGCAGTATTTT. Encoded protein: CASSLDAGGATDTQYF. The complete variable domain, with remaining parts taken from reference TRBV7-8 and TRBJ2-3, reads GAGVSQSPRYKVAKRGQDVALRCDPISGHVSLFWYQQALGQGPEFLTYFQNEAQLDKSGLPSDRFFAERPEGSVSTLKIQRTQQEDSAVYLCASSLDAGGATDTQYFGPGTRLTVL.

The rearrangement links TRBV30 to TRBJ2-5; weak D call: TRBD1 (5 bases). V dropped 3 bases and J dropped 5 bases, with 16 bases sitting between them. The germline gives CDR1 GTSNPN, CDR2 SVGIG (reference sequence). The CDR3 consists of 14 residues. The CDR3 DNA is TGTGCCTGGAGCCAAGGGGCAACCGGCGAGACCCAGTACTTC. Its translation: CAWSQGATGETQYF.